This T cell receptor (beta chain) was retrieved from a study of EBV T-cell therapy then PD-1 blockade in nasopharyngeal carcinoma. Profiling relied on immunoSEQ multiplex PCR, and the TCRdb table lists in-frame clones only, not all of them. In the table there are about 23,000 clones, over 75% of which are singletons. Germline V gives CDR1 SNHLY, CDR2 FYNNEI. CDR3 length: 17 residues. The junction had 12 bases not matched to a gene; V was cut back by 4 bases and J by 4 bases. As concerns this clone: Its antigen is unknown.

Documented treatment: AdE1-LMPpoly-expanded autologous EBV-specific T-cell therapy followed by anti-PD-1 nivolumab. The sample was CD8+ T cells from blood, taken at day 61 from a patient whose treatment included autologous EBV-specific T cells and nivolumab. The chain has TRBV2 and TRBJ1-2; 10 bases are a match to TRBD1. The origin of this receptor is a middle-aged man with nasopharyngeal carcinoma. DNA for the CDR3: TGTGCCAGCAGTGGGGAGGTCGACAGGGGGCTGCGCTATGGCTACACCTTC. It encodes CASSGEVDRGLRYGYTF.